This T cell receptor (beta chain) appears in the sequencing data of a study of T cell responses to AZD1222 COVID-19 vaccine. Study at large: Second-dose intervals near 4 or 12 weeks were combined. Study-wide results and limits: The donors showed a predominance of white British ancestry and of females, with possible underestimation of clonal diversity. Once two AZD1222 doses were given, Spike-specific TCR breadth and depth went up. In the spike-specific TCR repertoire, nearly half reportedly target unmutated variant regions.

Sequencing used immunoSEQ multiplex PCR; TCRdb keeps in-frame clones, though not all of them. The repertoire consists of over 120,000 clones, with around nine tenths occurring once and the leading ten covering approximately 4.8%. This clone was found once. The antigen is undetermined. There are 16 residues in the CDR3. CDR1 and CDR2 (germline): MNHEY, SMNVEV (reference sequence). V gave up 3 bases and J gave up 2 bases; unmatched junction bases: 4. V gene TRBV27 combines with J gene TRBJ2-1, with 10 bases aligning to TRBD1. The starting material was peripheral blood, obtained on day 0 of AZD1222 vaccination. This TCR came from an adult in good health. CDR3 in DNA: TGTGCCAGCAGTTTCCCGGGGACAGGGGCCTACAATGAGCAGTTCTTC. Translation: CASSFPGTGAYNEQFF.